This T cell receptor (beta chain) comes out of a study of blood T cell repertoires in COVID-19. This clone was picked up one time. Profiling relied on immunoSEQ multiplex PCR, and the TCRdb table lists in-frame clones only, not all of them. Altogether over 400,000 clones are present, 85% to 90% being singletons, with the ten largest covering roughly 7.3%. Germline lookup yields CDR1 MNHNS and CDR2 SASEGT. The CDR3 spans 15 residues. Trimming removed 2 bases from V and 8 bases from J; junction bases left unmatched: 11. The rearrangement uses TRBV6-1 and TRBJ1-2; 7 positions agree with TRBD1. Sequencing was performed on peripheral blood. The origin of this receptor is a woman in her forties or fifties with COVID-19, enrolled during active disease. The CDR3: CASSEIDRARRGYTF. The CDR3 DNA reads TGTGCCAGCAGTGAAATCGACAGGGCAAGGCGAGGCTACACCTTC.